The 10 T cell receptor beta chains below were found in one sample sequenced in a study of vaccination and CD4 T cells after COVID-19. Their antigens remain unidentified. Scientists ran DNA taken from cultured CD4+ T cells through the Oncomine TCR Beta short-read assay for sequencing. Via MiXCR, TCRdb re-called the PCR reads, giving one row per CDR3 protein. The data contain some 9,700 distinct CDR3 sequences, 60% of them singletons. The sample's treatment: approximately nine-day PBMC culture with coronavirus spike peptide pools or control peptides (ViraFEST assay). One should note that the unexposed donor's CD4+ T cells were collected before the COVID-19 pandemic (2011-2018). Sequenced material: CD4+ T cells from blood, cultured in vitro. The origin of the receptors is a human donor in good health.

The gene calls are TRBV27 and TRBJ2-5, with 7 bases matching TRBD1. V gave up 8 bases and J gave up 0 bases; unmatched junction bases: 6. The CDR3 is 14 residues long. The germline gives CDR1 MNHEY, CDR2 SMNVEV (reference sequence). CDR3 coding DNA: TGTGCCAGCGGATTCAGGGGGTACCAAGAGACCCAGTACTTC. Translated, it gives CASGFRGYQETQYF.

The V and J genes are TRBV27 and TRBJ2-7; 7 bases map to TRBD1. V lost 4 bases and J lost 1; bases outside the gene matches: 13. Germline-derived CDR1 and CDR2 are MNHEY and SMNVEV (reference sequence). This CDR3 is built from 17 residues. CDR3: CASSSRLGQARSYEQYF. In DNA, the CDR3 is TGTGCCAGCAGTTCCAGGCTAGGACAGGCGAGATCCTACGAGCAGTACTTC.

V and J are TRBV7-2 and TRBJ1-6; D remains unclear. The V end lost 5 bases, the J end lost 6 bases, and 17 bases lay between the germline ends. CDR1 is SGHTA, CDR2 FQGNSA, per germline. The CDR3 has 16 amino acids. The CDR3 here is CASSPRPGKTNSPLHF. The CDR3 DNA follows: TGTGCCAGCAGCCCACGACCCGGGAAAACTAATTCACCCCTCCACTTT.

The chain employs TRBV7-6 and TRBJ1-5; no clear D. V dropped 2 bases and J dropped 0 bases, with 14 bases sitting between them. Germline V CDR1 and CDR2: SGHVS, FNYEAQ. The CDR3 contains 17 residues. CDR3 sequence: CASSLLWAAYSNQPQHF. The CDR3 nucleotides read TGTGCCAGCAGCTTATTGTGGGCAGCCTATAGCAATCAGCCCCAGCATTTT.

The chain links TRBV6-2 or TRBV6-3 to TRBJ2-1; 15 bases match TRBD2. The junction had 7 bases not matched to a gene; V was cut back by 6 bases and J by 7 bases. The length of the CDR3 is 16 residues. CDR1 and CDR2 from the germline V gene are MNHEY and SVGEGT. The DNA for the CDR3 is TGTGCCAGCAGGGGGACTAGCGGGGGGTTTGGGAATGAGCAGTTCTTC. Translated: CASRGTSGGFGNEQFF.

The CDR3: CASRKEMNTEAFF. The CDR3 region has the DNA TGTGCCAGCCGCAAGGAAATGAACACTGAAGCTTTCTTT. V gene TRBV2 combines with J gene TRBJ1-1; D ambiguous. The CDR3 has 13 residues. Trimming removed 8 bases at V and 0 bases at J, with 10 bases between. In germline, CDR1 is SNHLY, CDR2 FYNNEI.

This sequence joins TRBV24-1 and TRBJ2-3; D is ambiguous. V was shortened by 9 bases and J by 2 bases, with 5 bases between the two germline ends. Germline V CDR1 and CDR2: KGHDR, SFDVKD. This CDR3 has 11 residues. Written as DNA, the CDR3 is TGTGCCACCTCACTCACAGATACGCAGTATTTT. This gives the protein CATSLTDTQYF.

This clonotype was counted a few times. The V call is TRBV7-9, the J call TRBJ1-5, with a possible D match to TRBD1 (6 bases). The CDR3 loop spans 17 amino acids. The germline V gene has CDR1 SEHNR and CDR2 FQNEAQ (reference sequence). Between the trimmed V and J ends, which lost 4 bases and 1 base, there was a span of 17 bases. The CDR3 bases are TGTGCCAGCAGCTCCTTTCAGGGGCCGTGGAGCAATCAGCCCCAGCATTTT. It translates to CASSSFQGPWSNQPQHF.

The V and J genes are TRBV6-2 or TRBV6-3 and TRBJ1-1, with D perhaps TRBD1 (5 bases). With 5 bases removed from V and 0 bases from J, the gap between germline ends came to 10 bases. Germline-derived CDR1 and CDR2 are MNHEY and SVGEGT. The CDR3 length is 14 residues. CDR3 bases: TGTGCCAGCAGTCCCCTCAGGGTGAACACTGAAGCTTTCTTT. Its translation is CASSPLRVNTEAFF.

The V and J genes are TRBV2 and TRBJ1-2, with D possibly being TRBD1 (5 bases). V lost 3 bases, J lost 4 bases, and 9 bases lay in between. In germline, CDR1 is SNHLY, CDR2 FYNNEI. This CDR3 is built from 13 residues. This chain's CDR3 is CASSEGQIYGYTF. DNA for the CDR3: TGTGCCAGCAGTGAGGGGCAGATCTATGGCTACACCTTC.